The clone carrying this T cell receptor beta chain was picked up one time. This entry is derived from a study of blood T cell repertoires in COVID-19. V was cut by 0 bases and J by 12 bases, with 15 bases left in between. The CDR3 is 14 amino acids. Germline V gene sequence: CDR1 LGHNA, CDR2 YNFKEQ. The Seattle patients, enrolled during active infection, were followed longitudinally. Per the original methods: Amplifying reference gene primers gave estimates of nucleated cell counts. The method was immunoSEQ multiplex PCR; TCRdb's version includes in-frame clones alone and lacks a portion of them. The V and J calls and the clone size are those of that table, but D and trimming were determined from the DNA. The repertoire holds about 390,000 clones, with roughly 86% as singletons.

The origin of this receptor is a woman in her sixties with COVID-19, enrolled during active disease. Sequenced input: peripheral blood. The chain employs TRBV4-2 and TRBJ2-1, with a weak D call TRBD1 (5 bases). This CDR3 is CASSQDKPRQGQFF. The CDR3 coding sequence is TGTGCCAGCAGCCAAGATAAGCCGAGGCAGGGGCAGTTCTTC.